This entry describes one T cell receptor beta chain. Its target is not known. V gave up 5 bases and J gave up 1 base; unmatched junction bases: 7. CDR3 length: 15 residues. Germline V gene sequence: CDR1 SGHTA, CDR2 FQGNSA. The authors incorporated unique molecular identifiers into the TCR beta cDNA libraries. TCRdb independently ran MiXCR on the PCR reads; one entry per CDR3 protein. Of about 820,000 distinct CDR3 sequences listed, about 50% are singletons. This specimen comes from a study of post-analysis software for immune sequencing data. Whole-study context: Courses of disease covered relapsing-remitting, secondary progressive and progressive-relapsing multiple sclerosis.

Study-level results: Elevated frequency relative to controls characterized four or five TRBV segments in patients, TRBV5-6, TRBV5-1 and TRBV20-1 among them.

The rearrangement joins TRBV7-2 to TRBJ2-7, with TRBD2 matching over 8 bases. This sequence was found in a girl aged 5-17 years with multiple sclerosis. Sequencing was carried out using blood. CDR3 residues: CASSEDSSGSYEQYF. The DNA of the CDR3 is TGTGCCAGCAGCGAAGACTCTAGCGGGTCCTACGAGCAGTACTTC.